Listed below are T cell receptor beta chains from one sample, sequenced in a study of cytomegalovirus exposure and HLA in healthy donors. The repertoire was sequenced with immunoSEQ multiplex PCR; TCRdb's copy has only in-frame clones and lacks some. The data hold under 130,000 clones, with 69% observed a single time. Sequences were obtained from PBMCs. Receptors were obtained from a man aged 25-45 years in good health and CMV-seronegative. CDR3s include the opening cysteine and the closing phenylalanine or tryptophan. D genes are given only for firm matches. Size values are once, few and many counts, or a class for expanded clones, and some rows have none.

j_call: TRBJ1-1; d_call: NA; clone_size: NA; v_call: TRBV4-3; cdr3_aa: CASSQEWDMNTEAFF; cdr3_nt: TGCGCCAGCAGCCAAGAGTGGGACATGAACACTGAAGCTTTCTTT
j_call: TRBJ1-1; d_call: TRBD1; clone_size: NA; v_call: TRBV4-2; cdr3_aa: CASSENRGVTEAFF; cdr3_nt: TGTGCCAGCAGCGAGAACAGGGGAGTCACTGAAGCTTTCTTT
j_call: TRBJ1-1; d_call: NA; clone_size: NA; v_call: TRBV29-1; cdr3_aa: CSVVGGNTEAFF; cdr3_nt: TGCAGCGTTGTCGGGGGGAACACTGAAGCTTTCTTT
j_call: TRBJ2-7; d_call: TRBD1; clone_size: NA; v_call: TRBV5-4; cdr3_aa: CASSFIEGGGEQYF; cdr3_nt: TGTGCCAGCAGCTTTATAGAAGGGGGCGGCGAGCAGTACTTC
j_call: TRBJ2-3; d_call: TRBD1; clone_size: NA; v_call: TRBV28; cdr3_aa: CASSQQLGTGFLSGTDTQYF; cdr3_nt: TGTGCCAGCAGTCAACAGCTCGGGACAGGGTTTTTGTCAGGAACAGATACGCAGTATTTT
j_call: TRBJ2-7; d_call: TRBD2; clone_size: NA; v_call: TRBV6-1; cdr3_aa: CASSTSGGRLYEQYF; cdr3_nt: TGTGCCAGCAGCACTAGCGGGGGAAGACTTTACGAGCAGTACTTC
j_call: TRBJ2-5; d_call: NA; clone_size: once; v_call: TRBV7-9; cdr3_aa: CASSLGGGETQYF; cdr3_nt: TGTGCCAGCAGCTTAGGGGGCGGAGAGACCCAGTACTTC
j_call: TRBJ1-6; d_call: TRBD1; clone_size: NA; v_call: TRBV4-3; cdr3_aa: CASSQEGGQVGSPLHF; cdr3_nt: TGCGCCAGCAGCCAAGAAGGAGGACAGGTCGGTTCACCCCTCCACTTT
j_call: TRBJ2-1; d_call: TRBD2; clone_size: NA; v_call: TRBV7-8; cdr3_aa: CASSFSGRYNEQFF; cdr3_nt: TGTGCCAGCAGCTTTAGCGGGAGGTACAATGAGCAGTTCTTC
j_call: TRBJ2-4; d_call: NA; clone_size: NA; v_call: TRBV6-1; cdr3_aa: CASSETREVQYF; cdr3_nt: TGTGCCAGCTCTGAAACTAGGGAGGTTCAGTACTTC
j_call: TRBJ2-3; d_call: TRBD1; clone_size: NA; v_call: TRBV4-3; cdr3_aa: CASSQGGQGDTDTQYF; cdr3_nt: TGCGCCAGCAGCCAAGGGGGACAGGGCGACACAGATACGCAGTATTTT
j_call: TRBJ2-7; d_call: TRBD2; clone_size: few; v_call: TRBV2; cdr3_aa: CASSLAGAREQYF; cdr3_nt: TGTGCCAGCAGTCTAGCGGGAGCAAGGGAGCAGTACTTC
j_call: TRBJ2-7; d_call: TRBD1; clone_size: NA; v_call: TRBV9; cdr3_aa: CASSVAGTGAYEQYF; cdr3_nt: TGTGCCAGCAGCGTAGCCGGGACAGGGGCCTACGAGCAGTACTTC
j_call: TRBJ1-1; d_call: NA; clone_size: NA; v_call: TRBV28; cdr3_aa: CASSLTREGFEAFF; cdr3_nt: TGTGCCAGCAGTCTTACTCGGGAGGGTTTTGAAGCTTTCTTT
j_call: TRBJ2-3; d_call: TRBD2; clone_size: once; v_call: TRBV6-6; cdr3_aa: CASSYHGGGSTDTQYF; cdr3_nt: TGTGCCAGCAGTTACCATGGCGGGGGTAGCACAGATACGCAGTATTTT
j_call: TRBJ2-5; d_call: TRBD2; clone_size: NA; v_call: TRBV25-1; cdr3_aa: CASRRSGRITNQETQYF; cdr3_nt: TGTGCCAGCAGGAGGAGCGGGAGGATAACAAACCAAGAGACCCAGTACTTC
j_call: TRBJ2-5; d_call: TRBD1; clone_size: NA; v_call: TRBV6-6; cdr3_aa: CASTRDRGRGETQYF; cdr3_nt: TGTGCCAGCACCCGGGACAGGGGGCGCGGGGAGACCCAGTACTTC
j_call: TRBJ1-2; d_call: NA; clone_size: NA; v_call: TRBV7-9; cdr3_aa: CASSLVQPPRVYGYTF; cdr3_nt: TGTGCCAGCAGCTTAGTACAACCACCCCGGGTTTATGGCTACACCTTC
j_call: TRBJ2-7; d_call: TRBD2; clone_size: few; v_call: TRBV7-7; cdr3_aa: CASSPGGVSYEQYF; cdr3_nt: TGTGCTAGCAGCCCCGGGGGGGTTAGCTACGAGCAGTACTTC
j_call: TRBJ1-2; d_call: NA; clone_size: NA; v_call: TRBV7-8; cdr3_aa: CASSTQEGYGYTF; cdr3_nt: TGTGCCAGCAGCACACAGGAGGGGTATGGCTACACCTTC
j_call: TRBJ1-5; d_call: NA; clone_size: NA; v_call: TRBV6-1; cdr3_aa: CASTRWQRSDQPQHF; cdr3_nt: TGTGCCAGCACCCGCTGGCAGAGGAGCGATCAGCCCCAGCATTTT
j_call: TRBJ1-2; d_call: TRBD1; clone_size: NA; v_call: TRBV5-1; cdr3_aa: CASSSRDSNYGYTF; cdr3_nt: TGCGCCAGCAGCTCCCGGGACAGTAACTATGGCTACACCTTC
j_call: TRBJ2-7; d_call: NA; clone_size: few; v_call: TRBV6-5; cdr3_aa: CASLNWISGSYEQYF; cdr3_nt: TGTGCCAGCCTCAACTGGATTAGCGGCTCCTACGAGCAGTACTTC
j_call: TRBJ1-1; d_call: NA; clone_size: once; v_call: TRBV2; cdr3_aa: CASSAQGGTEAFF; cdr3_nt: TGTGCCAGCAGTGCGCAGGGTGGCACTGAAGCTTTCTTT
j_call: TRBJ1-1; d_call: NA; clone_size: once; v_call: TRBV11-2; cdr3_aa: CASSQKSEAFF; cdr3_nt: TGTGCCAGCAGCCAGAAAAGTGAAGCTTTCTTT
j_call: TRBJ2-5; d_call: NA; clone_size: NA; v_call: TRBV29-1; cdr3_aa: CSTRGGEGKLGETQYF; cdr3_nt: TGCAGCACCAGAGGGGGGGAGGGCAAATTAGGAGAGACCCAGTACTTC
j_call: TRBJ2-7; d_call: NA; clone_size: once; v_call: TRBV25-1; cdr3_aa: CASTDARQGIYEQYF; cdr3_nt: TGTGCCAGCACCGACGCAAGGCAGGGCATCTACGAGCAGTACTTC
j_call: TRBJ2-3; d_call: TRBD2; clone_size: NA; v_call: TRBV18; cdr3_aa: CASSPFGTSGITDTQYF; cdr3_nt: TGTGCCAGCTCACCCTTCGGGACTAGCGGGATAACAGATACGCAGTATTTT
j_call: TRBJ2-1; d_call: TRBD2; clone_size: once; v_call: TRBV28; cdr3_aa: CASSLLGLAGESEQFF; cdr3_nt: TGTGCCAGCAGTTTATTGGGACTAGCGGGAGAAAGTGAGCAGTTCTTC
j_call: TRBJ2-7; d_call: TRBD1; clone_size: few; v_call: TRBV7-7; cdr3_aa: CASTVRTGTSYEQYF; cdr3_nt: TGTGCTAGCACCGTCCGGACAGGGACCTCCTACGAGCAGTACTTC
j_call: TRBJ2-2; d_call: NA; clone_size: NA; v_call: TRBV19; cdr3_aa: CASRGQVLGTGELFF; cdr3_nt: TGTGCCAGTAGGGGGCAGGTTCTCGGCACCGGGGAGCTGTTTTTT
j_call: TRBJ1-4; d_call: TRBD1; clone_size: NA; v_call: TRBV9; cdr3_aa: CASSPQPFGTVFPSNEKLFF; cdr3_nt: TGTGCCAGCAGCCCACAACCCTTTGGGACAGTCTTCCCCTCAAATGAAAAACTGTTTTTT
j_call: TRBJ1-3; d_call: TRBD1; clone_size: NA; v_call: TRBV4-2; cdr3_aa: CASSQDSTGGFGNTIYF; cdr3_nt: TGTGCCAGCAGCCAAGATTCGACAGGGGGCTTTGGAAACACCATATATTTT
j_call: TRBJ1-4; d_call: NA; clone_size: few; v_call: TRBV2; cdr3_aa: CASSWTEEKLFF; cdr3_nt: TGTGCCAGCAGTTGGACAGAGGAAAAACTGTTTTTT
j_call: TRBJ2-1; d_call: NA; clone_size: few; v_call: TRBV7-9; cdr3_aa: CASSLVLYEQFF; cdr3_nt: TGTGCCAGCAGCTTAGTCCTTTATGAGCAGTTCTTC
j_call: TRBJ2-2; d_call: NA; clone_size: NA; v_call: TRBV19; cdr3_aa: CASSMMARNTGELFF; cdr3_nt: TGTGCCAGTAGTATGATGGCCCGGAACACCGGGGAGCTGTTTTTT
j_call: TRBJ2-1; d_call: TRBD1; clone_size: NA; v_call: TRBV27; cdr3_aa: CASLPGTESSYNEQFF; cdr3_nt: TGTGCCAGTTTACCCGGGACAGAATCCTCCTACAATGAGCAGTTCTTC
j_call: TRBJ2-1; d_call: NA; clone_size: few; v_call: TRBV28; cdr3_aa: CASSLPGQHSYNEQFF; cdr3_nt: TGTGCCAGCAGTTTACCTGGACAGCACTCCTACAATGAGCAGTTCTTC
j_call: TRBJ2-7; d_call: TRBD1; clone_size: few; v_call: TRBV28; cdr3_aa: CASSSTGEPYEQYF; cdr3_nt: TGTGCCAGCAGTTCTACAGGGGAACCCTACGAGCAGTACTTC
j_call: TRBJ1-5; d_call: TRBD1; clone_size: NA; v_call: TRBV7-2; cdr3_aa: CASSSTTGLNQPQHF; cdr3_nt: TGTGCCAGCAGCTCGACGACAGGGCTAAATCAGCCCCAGCATTTT
j_call: TRBJ2-2; d_call: NA; clone_size: few; v_call: TRBV5-6; cdr3_aa: CASTQLDRNTGELFF; cdr3_nt: TGTGCCAGCACCCAATTGGACAGGAACACCGGGGAGCTGTTTTTT
j_call: TRBJ2-7; d_call: TRBD2; clone_size: NA; v_call: TRBV7-7; cdr3_aa: CASSLGLAGEQYF; cdr3_nt: TGTGCTAGCAGCCTAGGACTAGCAGGCGAGCAGTACTTC
j_call: TRBJ1-4; d_call: TRBD1; clone_size: few; v_call: TRBV19; cdr3_aa: CASSIRQGNEKLFF; cdr3_nt: TGTGCCAGTAGTATACGACAGGGCAATGAAAAACTGTTTTTT
j_call: TRBJ1-1; d_call: NA; clone_size: few; v_call: TRBV19; cdr3_aa: CASSLRGPLNTEAFF; cdr3_nt: TGTGCCAGTAGTTTGCGGGGGCCCTTGAACACTGAAGCTTTCTTT
j_call: TRBJ2-6; d_call: NA; clone_size: NA; v_call: TRBV6-4; cdr3_aa: CASSLSAGTGANVLTF; cdr3_nt: TGTGCCAGCAGTTTATCGGCAGGGACTGGGGCCAACGTCCTGACTTTC
j_call: TRBJ2-1; d_call: TRBD2; clone_size: few; v_call: TRBV4-2; cdr3_aa: CASSHPAGASGMYEQFF; cdr3_nt: TGTGCCAGCAGCCACCCAGCTGGGGCTAGCGGGATGTATGAGCAGTTCTTC
j_call: TRBJ2-6; d_call: NA; clone_size: NA; v_call: TRBV5-1; cdr3_aa: CASSPMRSGANVLTF; cdr3_nt: TGCGCCAGCAGCCCGATGAGGTCTGGGGCCAACGTCCTGACTTTC
j_call: TRBJ2-3; d_call: TRBD2; clone_size: NA; v_call: TRBV18; cdr3_aa: CASSRDSGTTDTQYF; cdr3_nt: TGTGCCAGCTCACGTGATAGCGGGACCACAGATACGCAGTATTTT
j_call: TRBJ1-2; d_call: NA; clone_size: few; v_call: TRBV20-1; cdr3_aa: CSVGRGSGYTF; cdr3_nt: TGCAGTGTTGGGAGGGGAAGCGGCTACACCTTC
j_call: TRBJ2-3; d_call: TRBD2; clone_size: NA; v_call: TRBV27; cdr3_aa: CATSGGGSTDTQYF; cdr3_nt: TGTGCCACTTCGGGCGGGGGGAGCACAGATACGCAGTATTTT
j_call: TRBJ1-6; d_call: NA; clone_size: NA; v_call: TRBV25-1; cdr3_aa: CASSEYKGERSPLHF; cdr3_nt: TGTGCCAGCAGTGAATATAAGGGAGAGAGATCACCCCTCCACTTT
j_call: TRBJ2-1; d_call: NA; clone_size: NA; v_call: TRBV14; cdr3_aa: CASSPSWRGSYNEQFF; cdr3_nt: TGTGCCAGCAGCCCCTCGTGGCGGGGCTCCTACAATGAGCAGTTCTTC
j_call: TRBJ1-1; d_call: NA; clone_size: once; v_call: TRBV27; cdr3_aa: CASSLPGGRTEAFF; cdr3_nt: TGTGCCAGCAGTTTACCTGGAGGCCGGACTGAAGCTTTCTTT
j_call: TRBJ2-7; d_call: TRBD1; clone_size: NA; v_call: TRBV11-1; cdr3_aa: CASSPGRGTGLYEQYF; cdr3_nt: TGTGCCAGCAGCCCGGGCCGCGGGACAGGTTTATACGAGCAGTACTTC